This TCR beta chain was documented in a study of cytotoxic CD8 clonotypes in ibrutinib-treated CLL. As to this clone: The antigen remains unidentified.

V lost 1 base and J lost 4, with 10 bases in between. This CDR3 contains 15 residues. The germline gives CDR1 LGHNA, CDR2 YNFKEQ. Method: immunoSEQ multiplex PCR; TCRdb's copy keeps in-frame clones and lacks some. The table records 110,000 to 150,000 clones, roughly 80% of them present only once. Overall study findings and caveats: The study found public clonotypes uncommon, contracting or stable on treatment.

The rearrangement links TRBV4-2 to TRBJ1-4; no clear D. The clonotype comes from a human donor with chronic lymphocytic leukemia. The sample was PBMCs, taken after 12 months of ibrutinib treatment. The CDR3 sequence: CASSQVPGFNEKLFF. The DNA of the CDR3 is TGTGCCAGCAGCCAAGTTCCGGGCTTTAATGAAAAACTGTTTTTT.